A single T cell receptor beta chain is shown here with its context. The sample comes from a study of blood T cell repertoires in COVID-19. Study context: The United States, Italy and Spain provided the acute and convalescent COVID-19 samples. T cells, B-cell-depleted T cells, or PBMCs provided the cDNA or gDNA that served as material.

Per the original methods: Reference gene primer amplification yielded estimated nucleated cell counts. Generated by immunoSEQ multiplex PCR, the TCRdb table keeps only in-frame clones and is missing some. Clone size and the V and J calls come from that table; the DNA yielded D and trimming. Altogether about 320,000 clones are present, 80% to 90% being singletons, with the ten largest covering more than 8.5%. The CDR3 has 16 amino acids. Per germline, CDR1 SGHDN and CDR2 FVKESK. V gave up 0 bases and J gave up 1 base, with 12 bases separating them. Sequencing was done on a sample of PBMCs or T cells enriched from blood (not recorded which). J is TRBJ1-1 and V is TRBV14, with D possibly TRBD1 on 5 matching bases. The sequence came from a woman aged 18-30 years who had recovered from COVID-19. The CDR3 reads CASSQDGRGPNTEAFF. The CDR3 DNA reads TGTGCCAGCAGCCAAGATGGTAGGGGCCCGAACACTGAAGCTTTCTTT.